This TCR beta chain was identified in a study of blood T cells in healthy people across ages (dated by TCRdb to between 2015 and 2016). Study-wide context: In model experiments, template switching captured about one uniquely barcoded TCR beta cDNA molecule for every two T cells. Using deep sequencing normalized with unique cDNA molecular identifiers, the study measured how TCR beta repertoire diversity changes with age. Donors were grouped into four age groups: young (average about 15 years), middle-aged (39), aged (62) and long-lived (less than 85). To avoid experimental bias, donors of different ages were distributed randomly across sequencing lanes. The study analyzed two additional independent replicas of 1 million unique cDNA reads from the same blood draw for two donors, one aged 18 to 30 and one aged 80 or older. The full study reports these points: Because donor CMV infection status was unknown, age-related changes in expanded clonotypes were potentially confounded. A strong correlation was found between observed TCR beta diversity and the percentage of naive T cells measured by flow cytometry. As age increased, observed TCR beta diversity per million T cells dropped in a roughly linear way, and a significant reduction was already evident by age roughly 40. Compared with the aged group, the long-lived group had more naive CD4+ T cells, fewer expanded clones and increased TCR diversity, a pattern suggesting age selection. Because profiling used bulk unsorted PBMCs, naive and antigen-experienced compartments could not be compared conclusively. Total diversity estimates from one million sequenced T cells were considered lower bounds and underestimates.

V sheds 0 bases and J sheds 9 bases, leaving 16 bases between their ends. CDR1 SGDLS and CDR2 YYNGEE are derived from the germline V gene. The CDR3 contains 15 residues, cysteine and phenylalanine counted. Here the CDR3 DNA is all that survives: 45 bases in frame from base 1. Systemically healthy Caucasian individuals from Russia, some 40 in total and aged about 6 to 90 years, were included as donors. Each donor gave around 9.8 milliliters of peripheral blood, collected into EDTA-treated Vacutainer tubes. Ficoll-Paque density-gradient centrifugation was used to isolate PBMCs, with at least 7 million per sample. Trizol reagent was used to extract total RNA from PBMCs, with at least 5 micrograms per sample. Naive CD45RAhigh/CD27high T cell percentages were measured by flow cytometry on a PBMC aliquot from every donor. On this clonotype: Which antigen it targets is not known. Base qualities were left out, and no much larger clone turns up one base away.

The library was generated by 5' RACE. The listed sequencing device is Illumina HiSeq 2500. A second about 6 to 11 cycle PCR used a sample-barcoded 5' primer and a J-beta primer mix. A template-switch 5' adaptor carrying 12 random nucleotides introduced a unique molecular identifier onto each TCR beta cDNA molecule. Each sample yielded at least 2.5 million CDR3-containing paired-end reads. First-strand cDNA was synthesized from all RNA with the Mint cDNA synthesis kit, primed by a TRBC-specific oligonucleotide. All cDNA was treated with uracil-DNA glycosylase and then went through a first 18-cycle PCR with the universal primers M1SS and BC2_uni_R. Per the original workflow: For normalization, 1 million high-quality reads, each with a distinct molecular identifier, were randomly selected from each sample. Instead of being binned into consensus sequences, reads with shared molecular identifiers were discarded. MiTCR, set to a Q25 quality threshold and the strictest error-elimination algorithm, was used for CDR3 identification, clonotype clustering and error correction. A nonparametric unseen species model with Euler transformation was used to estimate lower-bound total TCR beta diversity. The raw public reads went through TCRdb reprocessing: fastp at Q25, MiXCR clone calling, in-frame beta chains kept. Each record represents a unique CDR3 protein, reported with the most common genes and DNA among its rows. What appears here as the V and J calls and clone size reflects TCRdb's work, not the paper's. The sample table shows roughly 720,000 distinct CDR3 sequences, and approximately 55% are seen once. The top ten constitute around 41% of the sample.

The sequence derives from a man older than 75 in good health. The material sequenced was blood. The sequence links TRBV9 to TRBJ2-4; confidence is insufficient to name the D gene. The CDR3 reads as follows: CASSVGRPERGIQYF. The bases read TGTGCCAGCAGCGTAGGGCGCCCGGAGAGAGGCATTCAGTACTTC.